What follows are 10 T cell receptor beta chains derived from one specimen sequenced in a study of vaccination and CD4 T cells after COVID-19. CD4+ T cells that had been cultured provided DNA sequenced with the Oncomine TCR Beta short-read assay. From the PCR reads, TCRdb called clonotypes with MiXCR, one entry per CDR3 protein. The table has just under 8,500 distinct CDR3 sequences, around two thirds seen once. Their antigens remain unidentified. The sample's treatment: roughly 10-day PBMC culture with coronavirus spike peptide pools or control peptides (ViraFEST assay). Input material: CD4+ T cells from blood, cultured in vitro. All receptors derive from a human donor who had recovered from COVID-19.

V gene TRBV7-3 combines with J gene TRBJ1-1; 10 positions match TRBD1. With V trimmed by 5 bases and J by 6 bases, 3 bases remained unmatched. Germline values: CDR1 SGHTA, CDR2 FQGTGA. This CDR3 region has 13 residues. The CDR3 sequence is CASSPGQGAEAFF. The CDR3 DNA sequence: TGTGCCAGCAGCCCTGGACAGGGGGCTGAAGCTTTCTTT.

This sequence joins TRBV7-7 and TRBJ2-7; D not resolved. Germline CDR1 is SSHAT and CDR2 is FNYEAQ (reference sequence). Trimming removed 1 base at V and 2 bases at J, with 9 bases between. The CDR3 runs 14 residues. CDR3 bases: TGTGCCAGCAGCTTAGGACCGGACGCCTACGAGCAGTACTTC. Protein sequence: CASSLGPDAYEQYF.

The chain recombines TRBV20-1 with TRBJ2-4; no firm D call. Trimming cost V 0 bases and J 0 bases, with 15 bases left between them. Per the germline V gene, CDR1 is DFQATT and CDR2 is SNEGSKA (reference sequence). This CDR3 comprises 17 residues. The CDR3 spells CSARDTRPPLAKNIQYF. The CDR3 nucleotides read TGCAGTGCTAGAGATACGAGGCCACCCCTAGCCAAAAACATTCAGTACTTC.

The CDR3 region is CASRPQLAASTDTQYF. DNA of the CDR3: TGTGCCAGCAGACCCCAACTAGCGGCTAGCACAGATACGCAGTATTTT. V is TRBV6-1 and J is TRBJ2-3, with 8 bases aligning to TRBD2. CDR1 and CDR2 (germline): MNHNS, SASEGT. The CDR3 length is 16 residues. J was trimmed by 0 bases and V by 6 bases; bases with no gene match: 8.

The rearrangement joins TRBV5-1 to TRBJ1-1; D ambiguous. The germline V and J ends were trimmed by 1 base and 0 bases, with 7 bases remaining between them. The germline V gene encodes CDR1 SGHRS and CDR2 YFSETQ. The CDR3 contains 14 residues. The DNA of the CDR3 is TGCGCCAGCAGCTTGTACCGACTGAACACTGAAGCTTTCTTT. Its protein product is CASSLYRLNTEAFF.

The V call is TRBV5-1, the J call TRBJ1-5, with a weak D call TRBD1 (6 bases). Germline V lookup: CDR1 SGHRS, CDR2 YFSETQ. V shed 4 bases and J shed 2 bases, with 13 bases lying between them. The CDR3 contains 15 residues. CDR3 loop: CASSEQGGGNQPQHF. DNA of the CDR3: TGCGCCAGCAGCGAACAGGGTGGGGGCAATCAGCCCCAGCATTTT. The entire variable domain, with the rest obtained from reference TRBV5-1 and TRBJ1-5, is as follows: KAGVTQTPRYLIKTRGQQVTLSCSPISGHRSVSWYQQTPGQGLQFLFEYFSETQRNKGNFPGRFSGRQFSNSRSEMNVSTLELGDSALYLCASSEQGGGNQPQHFGDGTRLSIL.

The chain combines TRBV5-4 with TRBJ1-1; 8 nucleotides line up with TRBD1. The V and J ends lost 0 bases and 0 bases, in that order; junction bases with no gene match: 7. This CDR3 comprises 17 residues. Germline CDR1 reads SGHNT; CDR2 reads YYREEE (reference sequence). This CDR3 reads CASSLAFQGAVNTEAFF. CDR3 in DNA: TGTGCCAGCAGCTTGGCCTTTCAGGGGGCGGTGAACACTGAAGCTTTCTTT.

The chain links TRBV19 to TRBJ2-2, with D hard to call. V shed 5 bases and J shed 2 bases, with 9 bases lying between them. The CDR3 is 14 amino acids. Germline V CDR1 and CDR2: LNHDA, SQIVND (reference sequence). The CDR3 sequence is CASSSAVNTGELFF. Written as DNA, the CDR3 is TGTGCCAGTAGTTCTGCGGTAAACACCGGGGAGCTGTTTTTT.

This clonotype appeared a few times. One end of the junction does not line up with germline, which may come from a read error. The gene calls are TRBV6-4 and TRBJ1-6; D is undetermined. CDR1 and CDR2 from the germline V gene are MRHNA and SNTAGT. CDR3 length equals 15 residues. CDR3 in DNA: TGTGCCAGCAGTGAGGGCGCGCACGATAATTCGCCCCTCCACTTT. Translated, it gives CASSEGAHDNSPLHF.

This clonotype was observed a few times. The CDR3 sequence is CASRPGLAGVYEQYF. CDR3 sequence (DNA): TGTGCCAGCAGGCCCGGACTAGCGGGAGTGTACGAGCAGTACTTC. V is TRBV7-2 and J is TRBJ2-7; 13 nucleotides align to TRBD2. V trimming: 6 bases; J trimming: 4 bases; junction bases outside the gene matches: 6. This CDR3 is 15 amino acids long. Germline CDR1 reads SGHTA; CDR2 reads FQGNSA.